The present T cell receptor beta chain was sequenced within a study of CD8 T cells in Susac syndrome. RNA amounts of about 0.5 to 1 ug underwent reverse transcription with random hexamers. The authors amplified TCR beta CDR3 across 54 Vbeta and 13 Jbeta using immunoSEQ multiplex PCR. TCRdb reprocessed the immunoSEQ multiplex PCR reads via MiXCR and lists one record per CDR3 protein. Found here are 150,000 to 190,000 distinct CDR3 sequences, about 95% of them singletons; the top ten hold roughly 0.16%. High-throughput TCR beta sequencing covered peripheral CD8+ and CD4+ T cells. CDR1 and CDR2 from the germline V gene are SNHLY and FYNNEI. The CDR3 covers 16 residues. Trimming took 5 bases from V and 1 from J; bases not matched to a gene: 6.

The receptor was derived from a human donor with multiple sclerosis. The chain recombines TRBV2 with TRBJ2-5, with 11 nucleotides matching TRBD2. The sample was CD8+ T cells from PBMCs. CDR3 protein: CASSPPTSGVQETQYF. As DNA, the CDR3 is TGTGCCAGCAGTCCCCCGACTAGCGGGGTCCAAGAGACCCAGTACTTC.